This TCR beta chain was observed in a study of glioma-infiltrating T cells. Points from the study as a whole: Above-expected tissue-blood divergence occurred in all gliomas, most in low-grade ones.

As concerns this clonotype: The antigen is unknown.

TCR alpha and beta CDR3 regions were amplified from RNA using iRepertoire nested multiplex PCR. Tissue mRNA or PBMC total RNA, roughly 85-450 ng, went into one-step reverse transcription and amplification. TCRdb itself ran the multiplex PCR reads through MiXCR, one entry per CDR3 protein. Altogether about 180,000 distinct CDR3 sequences are present, around 40% being singletons, with the ten largest covering roughly 5.5%. CDR3 length: 16 residues. Trimming removed 5 bases from V and 5 bases from J, with 22 bases in between. Per the germline V gene, CDR1 is MDHEN and CDR2 is SYDVKM. The chain recombines TRBV28 with TRBJ2-7; D may be TRBD1 (6 bases). The source of this sequence is a human donor with low-grade glioma or glioblastoma, undergoing nonglioma brain surgery, or in good health (not recorded which). Sequenced sample: glioma tissue, nonneoplastic brain tissue, or PBMCs (not recorded which). CDR3 DNA: TGTGCCAGCAGTCCCCAGAGGGGGACCTCGTACAACGAGCAGTACTTC. Translated, it gives CASSPQRGTSYNEQYF.